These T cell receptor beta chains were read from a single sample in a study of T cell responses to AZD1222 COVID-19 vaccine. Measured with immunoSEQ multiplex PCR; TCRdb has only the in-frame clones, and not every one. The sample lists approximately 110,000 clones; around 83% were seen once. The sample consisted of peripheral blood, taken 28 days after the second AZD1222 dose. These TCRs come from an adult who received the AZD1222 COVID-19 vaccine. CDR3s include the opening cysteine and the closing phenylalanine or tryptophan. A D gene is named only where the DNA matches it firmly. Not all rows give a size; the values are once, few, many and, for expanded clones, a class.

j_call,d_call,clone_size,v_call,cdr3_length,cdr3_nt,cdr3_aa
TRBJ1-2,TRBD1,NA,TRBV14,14,TGTGCCAGCAGCTACAGGGGACTCAACTATGGCTACACCTTC,CASSYRGLNYGYTF
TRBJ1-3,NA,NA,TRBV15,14,TGTGCCACCAGCAGAGGTTTCTTTGGAAACACCATATATTTT,CATSRGFFGNTIYF
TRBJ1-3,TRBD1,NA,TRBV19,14,TGTGCCAGTAGTATCGAGGGACAGAGAAACACCATATATTTT,CASSIEGQRNTIYF
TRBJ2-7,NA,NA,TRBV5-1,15,TGCGCCAGCAGCTTGGGTTCCGGGGGATACTACGAGCAGTACTTC,CASSLGSGGYYEQYF
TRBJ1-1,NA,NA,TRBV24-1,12,TGTGCCACAGGGCAGGGACCCACTGAAGCTTTCTTT,CATGQGPTEAFF
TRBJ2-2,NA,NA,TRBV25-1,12,TGTGCCAGCAGTGATGGTACCGGGGAGCTGTTTTTT,CASSDGTGELFF
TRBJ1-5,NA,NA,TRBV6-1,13,TGTGCCAGCAGTGAACAGTCGAATCAGCCCCAGCATTTT,CASSEQSNQPQHF
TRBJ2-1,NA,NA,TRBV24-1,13,TGTGCCACGTCGGAGGGGATCTACAATGAGCAGTTCTTC,CATSEGIYNEQFF
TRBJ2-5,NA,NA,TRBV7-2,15,TGTGCCAGCAGCCTCTCGCAGGTCGGCCCGGGGACCCAGTACTTC,CASSLSQVGPGTQYF
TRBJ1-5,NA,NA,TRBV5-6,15,TGTGCCAGCAGCGCCTGGGGGGGGAGGAATCAGCCCCAGCATTTT,CASSAWGGRNQPQHF
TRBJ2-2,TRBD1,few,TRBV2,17,TGTGCCAGCAGTGATCCCCGACAGGGGCTTCGGACCGGGGAGCTGTTTTTT,CASSDPRQGLRTGELFF
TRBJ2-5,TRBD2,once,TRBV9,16,TGTGCCAGCAGCGTAGCTTGGGGATGGGAGGGCGAGACCCAGTACTTC,CASSVAWGWEGETQYF
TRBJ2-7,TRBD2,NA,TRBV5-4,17,TGTGCCAGCAGCTTAGCCCCCGGGACTAGCGGACCCTACGAGCAGTACTTC,CASSLAPGTSGPYEQYF
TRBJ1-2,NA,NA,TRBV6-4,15,TGTGCCAGCACCACCAATATGCAGGGAGACGGTGGCTACACCTTC,CASTTNMQGDGGYTF
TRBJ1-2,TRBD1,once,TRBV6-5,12,TGTGCCATCCAGGACAGGGACTATGGCTACACCTTC,CAIQDRDYGYTF
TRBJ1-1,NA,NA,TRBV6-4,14,TGTGCCAGCCGGGACACTTCCTGGAACACTGAAGCTTTCTTT,CASRDTSWNTEAFF
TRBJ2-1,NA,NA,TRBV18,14,TGTGCCAGCTCACCAATCCTGGTAGGGGATGAGCAGTTCTTC,CASSPILVGDEQFF
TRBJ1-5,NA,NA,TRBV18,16,TGTGCCAGCTCACCAATGGGGGGGTTTAGCAATCAGCCCCAGCATTTT,CASSPMGGFSNQPQHF
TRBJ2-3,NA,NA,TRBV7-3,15,TGTGCCAGCAGCCAGATTGTGGCTGGCACAGATACGCAGTATTTT,CASSQIVAGTDTQYF
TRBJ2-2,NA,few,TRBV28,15,TGTGCCAGCAGTTCTGGGGCGCGAGGGACCGGGGAGCTGTTTTTT,CASSSGARGTGELFF
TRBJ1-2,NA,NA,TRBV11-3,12,TGTGCCAGCAGCTCAGGGGAATATGGCTACACCTTC,CASSSGEYGYTF
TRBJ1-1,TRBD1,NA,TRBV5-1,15,TGCGCCAGCAGCTCCGACAGGGTAGGAAACACTGAAGCTTTCTTT,CASSSDRVGNTEAFF
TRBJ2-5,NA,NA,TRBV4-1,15,TGCGCCAGCAGCCAAACAGGGAACCTCCAAGAGACCCAGTACTTC,CASSQTGNLQETQYF
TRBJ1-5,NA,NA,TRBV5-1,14,TGCGCCAGCAGCTTCGGGACATCTGGTCAGCCCCAGCATTTT,CASSFGTSGQPQHF
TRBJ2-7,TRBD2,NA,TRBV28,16,TGTGCCAGCACCACCTGGGGGGGTGACGATGGCTACGAGCAGTACTTC,CASTTWGGDDGYEQYF
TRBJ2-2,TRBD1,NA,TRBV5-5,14,TGTGCCAGCAGCGGGGACAGGAACACCGGGGAGCTGTTTTTT,CASSGDRNTGELFF
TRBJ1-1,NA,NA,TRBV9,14,TGTGCCAGCAGCGTAGGGGGGGCCGACACTGAAGCTTTCTTT,CASSVGGADTEAFF
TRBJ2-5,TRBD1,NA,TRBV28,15,TGTGCCAGCAGTGGGACGGGACAGTCACAAGAGACCCAGTACTTC,CASSGTGQSQETQYF
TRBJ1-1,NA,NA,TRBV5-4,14,TGTGCCAGCAGCTTGGATTGGGGGCGCAGTGAAGCTTTCTTT,CASSLDWGRSEAFF
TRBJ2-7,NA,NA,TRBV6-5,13,TGTGCCAGCAGTACAGGGTTCCGCTACGAGCAGTACTTC,CASSTGFRYEQYF
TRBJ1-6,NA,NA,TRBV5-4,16,TGTGCCAGCAGCTTGGGGGCCAGGTGGGGTAATTCACCCCTCCACTTT,CASSLGARWGNSPLHF
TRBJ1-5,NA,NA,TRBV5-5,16,TGTGCCAGCAGCTTGGCCGGGGGTAGCGGCAATCAGCCCCAGCATTTT,CASSLAGGSGNQPQHF
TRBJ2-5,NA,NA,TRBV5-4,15,TGTGCCAGCAGCCCATCCCGGGGGTTCCAAGAGACCCAGTACTTC,CASSPSRGFQETQYF
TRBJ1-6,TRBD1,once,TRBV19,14,TGTGCCAGTAGTCCACAGGGGGCAGATTCACCCCTCCACTTT,CASSPQGADSPLHF
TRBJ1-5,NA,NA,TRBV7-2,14,TGTGCCAGCAGCTTAGCGACAGGTAGTCAGCCCCAGCATTTT,CASSLATGSQPQHF
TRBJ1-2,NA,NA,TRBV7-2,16,TGTGCCAGCAGCCTCGTCCTTGAAGGGGCATCGGGGGGCTACACCTTC,CASSLVLEGASGGYTF
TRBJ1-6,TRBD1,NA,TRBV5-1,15,TGCGCCAGCAGCCTGGGGGACAGGTGGAATTCACCCCTCCACTTT,CASSLGDRWNSPLHF
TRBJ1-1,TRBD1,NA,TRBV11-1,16,TGTGCCAGCAGCTTAGCCCGGACAGGGACTTACACTGAAGCTTTCTTT,CASSLARTGTYTEAFF
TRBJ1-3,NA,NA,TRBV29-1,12,TGCAGCGCCACAGAATCTGGAAACACCATATATTTT,CSATESGNTIYF
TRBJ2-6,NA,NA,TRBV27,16,TGTGCCAGCAGTCTGGGTGGAGGCTGGGGGGCCAACGTCCTGACTTTC,CASSLGGGWGANVLTF
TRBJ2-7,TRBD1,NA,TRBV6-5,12,TGTGCCAGCGGGACAGAGACCTACGAGCAGTACTTC,CASGTETYEQYF
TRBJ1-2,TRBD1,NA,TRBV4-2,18,TGTGCCAGCAGCCAAGATCCTACCGGGGGACAGGGAAACTATGGCTACACCTTC,CASSQDPTGGQGNYGYTF
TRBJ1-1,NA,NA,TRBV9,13,TGTGCCAGCAGCGTAGAAGGAAACACTGAAGCTTTCTTT,CASSVEGNTEAFF
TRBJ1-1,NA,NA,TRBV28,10,TGTGCCAGCAGAAAAACTGAAGCTTTCTTT,CASRKTEAFF
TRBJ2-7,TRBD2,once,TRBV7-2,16,TGTGCCAGCAGGGTAGCGGTAGCGGGGGGGCCTCTCGAGCAGTACTTC,CASRVAVAGGPLEQYF
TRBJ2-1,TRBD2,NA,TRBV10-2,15,TGCGCCAGCAATCAATTAGCGGGCTCCTACAATGAGCAGTTCTTC,CASNQLAGSYNEQFF
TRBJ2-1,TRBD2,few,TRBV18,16,TGTGCCAGCACCCTTTCTAGCGGGGGGGCTATGGATGAGCAGTTCTTC,CASTLSSGGAMDEQFF